One T cell receptor (beta chain) is described in this entry. Antigen unknown. The V end was cut by 6 bases, the J end by 0 bases, with 15 bases between. Germline V gene sequence: CDR1 SNHLY, CDR2 FYNNEI. This CDR3 is 17 amino acids long. The data originate from a study of cytomegalovirus exposure and HLA in healthy donors. TCRdb's table, derived via immunoSEQ multiplex PCR, lists solely in-frame clones and lacks some. The sample yields some 170,000 clones, approximately 90% seen once. Broader study findings: In vitro data verified three CMV-associated chains as specific for CMV antigens. It was approximately 150 TCR beta chains that were listed as cytomegalovirus-associated. Cytomegalovirus status, reportedly, was diagnosed with high specificity and sensitivity by the classifier.

This TCR was recovered from a woman under 40 in good health and CMV-seronegative. The chain employs TRBV2 and TRBJ2-6, with D tentatively TRBD1 (5 bases). Sample: PBMCs. CDR3 sequence: CASRPYRTSSGANVLTF. For the CDR3, the DNA is TGTGCCAGCAGACCGTACAGGACCAGCTCTGGGGCCAACGTCCTGACTTTC.